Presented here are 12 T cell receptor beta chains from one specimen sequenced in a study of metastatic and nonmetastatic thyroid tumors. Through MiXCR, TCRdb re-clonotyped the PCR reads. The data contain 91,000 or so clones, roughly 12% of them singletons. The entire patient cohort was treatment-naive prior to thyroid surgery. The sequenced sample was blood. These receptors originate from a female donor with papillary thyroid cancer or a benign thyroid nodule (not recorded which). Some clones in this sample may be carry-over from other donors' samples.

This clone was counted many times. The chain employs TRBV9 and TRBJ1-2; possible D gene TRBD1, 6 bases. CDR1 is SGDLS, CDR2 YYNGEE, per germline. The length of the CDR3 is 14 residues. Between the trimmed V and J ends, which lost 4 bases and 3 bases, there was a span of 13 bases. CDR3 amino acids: CASSPAPGDYGYTF. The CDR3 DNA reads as TGTGCCAGCAGCCCCGCCCCAGGGGACTATGGCTACACCTTC. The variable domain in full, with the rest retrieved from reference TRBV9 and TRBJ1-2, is DSGVTQTPKHLITATGQRVTLRCSPRSGDLSVYWYQQSLDQGLQFLIQYYNGEERAKGNILERFSAQQFPDLHSELNLSSLELGDSALYFCASSPAPGDYGYTFGSGTRLTVV.

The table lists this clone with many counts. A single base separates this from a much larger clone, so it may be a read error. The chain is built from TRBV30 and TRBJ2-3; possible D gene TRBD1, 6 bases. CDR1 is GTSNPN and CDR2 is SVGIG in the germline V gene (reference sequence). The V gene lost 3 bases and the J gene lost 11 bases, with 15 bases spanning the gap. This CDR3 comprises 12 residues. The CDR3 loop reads CAWSHGQKWQYF. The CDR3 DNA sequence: TGTGCCTGGAGCCATGGACAGAAATGGCAGTATTTT.

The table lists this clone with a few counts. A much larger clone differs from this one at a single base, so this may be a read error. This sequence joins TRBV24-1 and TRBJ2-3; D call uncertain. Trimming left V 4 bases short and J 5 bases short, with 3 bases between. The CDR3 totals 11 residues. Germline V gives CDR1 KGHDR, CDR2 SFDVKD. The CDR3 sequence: CATSDIDTQYF. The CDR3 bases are TGTGCCACCAGTGACATAGATACGCAGTATTTT.

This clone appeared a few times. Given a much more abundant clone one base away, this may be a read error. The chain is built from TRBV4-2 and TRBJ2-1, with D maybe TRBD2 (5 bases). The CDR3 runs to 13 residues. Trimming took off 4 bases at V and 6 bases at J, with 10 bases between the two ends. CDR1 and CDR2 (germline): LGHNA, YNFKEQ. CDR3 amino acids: CASSRGGINEQFF. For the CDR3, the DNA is TGTGCCAGCAGCCGAGGAGGTATCAATGAGCAGTTCTTC.

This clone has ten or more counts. The CDR3 loop is CASSLSGTVGEKLFF. The CDR3 nucleotides are TGTGCCAGCAGCTTATCCGGGACAGTGGGTGAAAAACTGTTTTTT. The J gene is TRBJ1-4, the V gene TRBV5-6, with 7 bases aligning to TRBD1. The CDR3 covers 15 residues. With V trimmed by 2 bases and J by 7 bases, 8 bases remained unmatched. Germline V gene data show CDR1 as SGHDT and CDR2 as YYEEEE. The variable domain in full, with the rest retrieved from reference TRBV5-6 and TRBJ1-4, is DAGVTQSPTHLIKTRGQQVTLRCSPKSGHDTVSWYQQALGQGPQFIFQYYEEEERQRGNFPDRFSGHQFPNYSSELNVNALLLGDSALYLCASSLSGTVGEKLFFGSGTQLSVL.

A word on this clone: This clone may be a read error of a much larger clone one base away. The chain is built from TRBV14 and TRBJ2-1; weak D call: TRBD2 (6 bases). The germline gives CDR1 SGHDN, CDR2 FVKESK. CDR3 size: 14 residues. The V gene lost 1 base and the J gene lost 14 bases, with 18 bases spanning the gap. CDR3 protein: CASSQALTRGSEFF. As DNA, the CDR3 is TGTGCCAGCAGCCAAGCTCTGACTAGAGGGAGTGAGTTCTTC.

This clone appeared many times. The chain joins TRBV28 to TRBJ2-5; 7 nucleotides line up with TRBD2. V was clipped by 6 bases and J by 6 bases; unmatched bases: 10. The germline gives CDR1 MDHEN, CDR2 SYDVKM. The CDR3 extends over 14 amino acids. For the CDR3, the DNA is TGTGCCAGCAGCCTTTTAGCGGGCCCAAAGACCCAGTACTTC. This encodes CASSLLAGPKTQYF.

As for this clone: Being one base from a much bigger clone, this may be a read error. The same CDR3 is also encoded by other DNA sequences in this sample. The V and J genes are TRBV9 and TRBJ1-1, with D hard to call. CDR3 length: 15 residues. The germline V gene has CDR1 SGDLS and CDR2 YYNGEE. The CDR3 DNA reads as TGTGCCAGCAGTGTAGTCGTGGGTGAGGACACTGAAGCTTTCTTT. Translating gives CASSVVVGEDTEAFF.

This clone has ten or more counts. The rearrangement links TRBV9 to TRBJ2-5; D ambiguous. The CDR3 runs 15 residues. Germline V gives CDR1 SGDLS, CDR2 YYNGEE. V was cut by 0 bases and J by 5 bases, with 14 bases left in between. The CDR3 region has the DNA TGTGCCAGCAGCGTAGCCCCGGCACCGATGGAGACCCAGTACTTC. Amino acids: CASSVAPAPMETQYF.

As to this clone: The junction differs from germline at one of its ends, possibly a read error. The CDR3 region is CSAQDMESYDQYF. In DNA, the CDR3 is TGCAGTGCTCAGGACATGGAGTCCTACGATCAGTACTTC. This chain uses TRBV20-1 with TRBJ2-7; a possible D gene is TRBD1 (5 bases). There are 13 residues in the CDR3. Per the germline V gene, CDR1 is DFQATT and CDR2 is SNEGSKA (reference sequence).

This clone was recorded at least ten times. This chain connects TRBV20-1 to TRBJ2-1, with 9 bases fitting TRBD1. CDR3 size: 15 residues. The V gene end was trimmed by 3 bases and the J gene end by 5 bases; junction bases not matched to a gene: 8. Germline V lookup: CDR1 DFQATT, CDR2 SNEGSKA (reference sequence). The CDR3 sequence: CSASPGQGIHNEQFF. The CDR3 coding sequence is TGCAGTGCTAGTCCGGGACAGGGTATCCACAATGAGCAGTTCTTC.

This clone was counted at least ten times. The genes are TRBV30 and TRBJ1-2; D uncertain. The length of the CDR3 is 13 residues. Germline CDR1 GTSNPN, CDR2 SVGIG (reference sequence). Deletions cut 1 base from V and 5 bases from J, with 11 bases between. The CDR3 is CAWSGLRDYGYTF. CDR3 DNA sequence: TGTGCCTGGAGTGGACTGAGAGATTATGGCTACACCTTC. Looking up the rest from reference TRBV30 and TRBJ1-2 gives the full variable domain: SQTIHQWPATLVQPVGSPLSLECTVEGTSNPNLYWYRQAAGRGLQLLFYSVGIGQISSEVPQNLSASRPQDRQFILSSKKLLLSDSGFYLCAWSGLRDYGYTFGSGTRLTVV.